The 18 T cell receptor beta chains below come from one sample, sequenced in a study of radiation and T cells in renal cell carcinoma. As to time point: blood 4 weeks post-SBRT, at nephrectomy. Specified treatment: 15 Gy SBRT to primary tumor, nephrectomy 4 weeks later. TCRdb's table, derived via immunoSEQ multiplex PCR, lists solely in-frame clones and lacks some. The sample lists approximately 150,000 clones; about 86% were seen once. Material: blood, obtained from a patient whose treatment included radiotherapy and nephrectomy. Receptor source: a woman aged 45-59 years with renal cell carcinoma.

The CDR3 spells CASGLEPQHF. CDR3 nucleotides: TGTGCCAGCGGGCTTGAGCCCCAGCATTTT. The chain is built from TRBV28 and TRBJ1-5; no clear D. The germline V gene encodes CDR1 MDHEN and CDR2 SYDVKM. V was shortened by 8 bases and J by 8 bases, with 7 bases between the two germline ends. CDR3 size: 10 residues.

The chain couples TRBV18 to TRBJ1-1; perhaps TRBD1 as D (5 bases). Germline CDR1 is KGHSH and CDR2 is LQKENI. Trimming pared 3 bases from V and 0 bases from J, leaving 8 bases between. This CDR3 spans 14 amino acids. The CDR3 is CASSPKQVNTEAFF. In DNA, the CDR3 is TGTGCCAGCTCACCCAAACAGGTGAACACTGAAGCTTTCTTT.

The rearrangement joins TRBV27 to TRBJ1-2, with a weak D call TRBD1 (6 bases). Trimming removed 6 bases at V and 3 bases at J, with 17 bases between. Germline V gene data show CDR1 as MNHEY and CDR2 as SMNVEV (reference sequence). The length of the CDR3 is 15 residues. This chain's CDR3 is CASRQAWRGDYGYTF. The CDR3 DNA sequence: TGTGCCAGCAGACAAGCTTGGAGGGGGGACTATGGCTACACCTTC.

The V call is TRBV5-1, the J call TRBJ2-1; no definite D call. Germline V gene data show CDR1 as SGHRS and CDR2 as YFSETQ. CDR3 length: 16 amino acids. V gave up 4 bases and J gave up 0 bases, with 14 bases separating them. The CDR3 here is CASSPSGDSSYNEQFF. DNA of the CDR3: TGCGCCAGCAGCCCGTCAGGCGATAGCTCCTACAATGAGCAGTTCTTC.

The rearrangement joins TRBV25-1 to TRBJ2-7; D is possibly TRBD2 (6 bases). The length of the CDR3 is 13 residues. Germline V gene data show CDR1 as MGHDK and CDR2 as SYGVNS. Trimming took 11 bases from V and 6 from J, leaving 20 bases between them. The CDR3, as DNA: TGTGCCGTTTCCCCCGGGAGCTCGACCGAGCAGTACTTC. Translation gives CAVSPGSSTEQYF.

The rearrangement joins TRBV7-2 to TRBJ2-5; D is perhaps TRBD1 or TRBD2 (5 bases each). The DNA end is more similar to TRBJ2-7, so the J call may be wrong. From germline, CDR1 is SGHTA and CDR2 FQGNSA. This CDR3 has 15 amino acids. Here the CDR3 reads CASSLAGVPSYEQYF. The CDR3, as DNA: TGTGCCAGCAGCTTAGCGGGGGTCCCATCCTACGAGCAGTACTTC.

V gene TRBV7-7 combines with J gene TRBJ2-5; TRBD1 is a possible D gene (6 bases). The V and J ends lost 8 bases and 0 bases respectively, with 10 bases between them. This CDR3 comprises 13 residues. Germline lookup yields CDR1 SSHAT and CDR2 FNYEAQ (reference sequence). The CDR3 DNA reads TGTGCCAGCGGGCAGGGGTACCAAGAGACCCAGTACTTC. Protein: CASGQGYQETQYF.

The chain employs TRBV9 and TRBJ1-3; TRBD1 agrees at 7 bases. The germline CDR1 and CDR2 sequences are SGDLS and YYNGEE. The CDR3 loop spans 16 amino acids. Trimming cost V 5 bases and J 0 bases; bases outside gene matches: 8. The CDR3 sequence is CASSTGTALSGNTIYF. The CDR3, as DNA: TGTGCCAGCAGTACCGGGACAGCACTCTCTGGAAACACCATATATTTT.

CDR3 bases: TGCGCCAGCAGCTTGGTAGGGAGCGGTGAAAAACTGTTTTTT. This encodes CASSLVGSGEKLFF. V is TRBV5-1 and J is TRBJ1-4; no clear D. The CDR3 runs 14 residues. CDR1 and CDR2 (germline): SGHRS, YFSETQ. V was trimmed by 0 bases and J by 7 bases, leaving 10 bases between them.

This clone was seen a single time. The gene calls are TRBV19 and TRBJ2-2; TRBD1 aligns across 7 bases. The CDR3 length is 16 residues. Germline CDR1 and CDR2: LNHDA and SQIVND (reference sequence). With 6 bases clipped from V and 1 base from J, the junction kept 8 bases outside the gene matches. CDR3 loop: CASRPRTGVNTGELFF. The CDR3 bases are TGTGCCAGTAGACCGCGGACAGGTGTGAACACCGGGGAGCTGTTTTTT.

In this sample, this clone turned up a few times. The chain carries TRBV14 and TRBJ1-2; D uncertain. The CDR3 contains 13 residues. The germline V and J ends were trimmed by 3 bases and 2 bases, with 7 bases remaining between them. The germline V gene encodes CDR1 SGHDN and CDR2 FVKESK. The CDR3 region has the DNA TGTGCCAGCAGCCACTCATGGAACTATGGCTACACCTTC. Translating gives CASSHSWNYGYTF.

This clone has a single count. The gene calls are TRBV7-6 and TRBJ2-1, with 7 bases identical to TRBD1. V lost 4 bases and J lost 2; bases outside the gene matches: 5. CDR3 size: 15 residues. Germline V CDR1 and CDR2: SGHVS, FNYEAQ. CDR3 bases: TGTGCCAGCAGCTCCTCGACAGGGCCCTACAATGAGCAGTTCTTC. It codes for CASSSSTGPYNEQFF. Variable domain in full (rest from reference TRBV7-6 and TRBJ2-1): GAGVSQSPRYKVTKRGQDVALRCDPISGHVSLYWYRQALGQGPEFLTYFNYEAQQDKSGLPNDRFSAERPEGSISTLTIQRTEQRDSAMYRCASSSSTGPYNEQFFGPGTRLTVL.

The CDR3 here is CASSYSNSPLHF. The CDR3 region has the DNA TGTGCCAGCAGTTACTCAAATTCACCCCTCCACTTT. The chain employs TRBV6-6 and TRBJ1-6; D is uncertain. Germline CDR1 reads MNHNY; CDR2 reads SVGAGI (reference sequence). The CDR3 spans 12 residues. The V and J ends lost 0 bases and 7 bases respectively, with 1 base between them.

The chain uses TRBV28 and TRBJ2-5; the D is unclear. Per the germline V gene, CDR1 is MDHEN and CDR2 is SYDVKM. The germline V and J ends were trimmed by 5 bases and 5 bases, with 12 bases remaining between them. This CDR3 region has 13 residues. The CDR3 region is CASSPSGRETQYF. The CDR3 DNA is TGTGCCAGCAGTCCCTCCGGCCGCGAGACCCAGTACTTC.

V gene TRBV6-5 combines with J gene TRBJ2-3, with TRBD1 matching over 10 bases. Germline-derived CDR1 and CDR2 are MNHEY and SVGAGI. This CDR3 region has 15 residues. Unmatched junction bases numbered 6, after V lost 4 bases and J lost 5 bases. CDR3 coding DNA: TGTGCCAGCAGTTCAGACAGGGGGCAAGGAGATACGCAGTATTTT. Protein sequence: CASSSDRGQGDTQYF.

This clone has just a few counts. The rearrangement links TRBV19 to TRBJ2-1, with 7 nucleotides matching TRBD2. The CDR3 is 15 amino acids. Looked up from germline, CDR1 is LNHDA and CDR2 is SQIVND (reference sequence). V lost 4 bases to trimming and J lost 8 bases; unmatched junction nucleotides: 11. CDR3 amino acids: CASSSPRETKDEQFF. Written as DNA, the CDR3 is TGTGCCAGTAGTAGCCCGCGGGAGACTAAGGATGAGCAGTTCTTC. Variable domain in full (rest from reference TRBV19 and TRBJ2-1): DGGITQSPKYLFRKEGQNVTLSCEQNLNHDAMYWYRQDPGQGLRLIYYSQIVNDFQKGDIAEGYSVSREKKESFPLTVTSAQKNPTAFYLCASSSPRETKDEQFFGPGTRLTVL.

The rearrangement uses TRBV7-8 and TRBJ2-2; D not certain. The CDR3 sequence is 12 residues long. CDR1 is SGHVS, CDR2 FQNEAQ, per germline. The V end lost 5 bases, the J end lost 7 bases, and 8 bases lay between the germline ends. This CDR3 reads CASSHRGGELFF. In nucleotides, the CDR3 is TGTGCCAGCAGCCACCGAGGCGGGGAGCTGTTTTTT.

The chain recombines TRBV6-5 with TRBJ2-7; D unresolved. V was cut by 8 bases and J by 4 bases, with 9 bases left in between. Germline V lookup: CDR1 MNHEY, CDR2 SVGAGI. The CDR3 extends over 11 amino acids. In DNA, the CDR3 is TGTGCCAGCTCGGGTCGGTACGAGCAGTACTTC. It translates to CASSGRYEQYF.